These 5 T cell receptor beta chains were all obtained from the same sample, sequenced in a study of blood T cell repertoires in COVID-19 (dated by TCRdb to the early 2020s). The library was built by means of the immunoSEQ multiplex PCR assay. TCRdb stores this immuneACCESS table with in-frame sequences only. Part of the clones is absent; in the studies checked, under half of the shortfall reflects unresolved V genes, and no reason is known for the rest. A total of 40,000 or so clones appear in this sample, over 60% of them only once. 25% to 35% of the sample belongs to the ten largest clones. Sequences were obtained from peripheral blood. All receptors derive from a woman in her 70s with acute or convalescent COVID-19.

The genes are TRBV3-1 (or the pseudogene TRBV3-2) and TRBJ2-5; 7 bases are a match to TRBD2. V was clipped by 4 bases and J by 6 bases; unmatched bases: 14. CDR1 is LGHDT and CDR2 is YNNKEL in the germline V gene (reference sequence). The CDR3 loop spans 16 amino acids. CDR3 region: CASSPLTGGGRKTQYF. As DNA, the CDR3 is TGTGCCAGCAGCCCTCTTACGGGGGGAGGTCGGAAGACCCAGTACTTC.

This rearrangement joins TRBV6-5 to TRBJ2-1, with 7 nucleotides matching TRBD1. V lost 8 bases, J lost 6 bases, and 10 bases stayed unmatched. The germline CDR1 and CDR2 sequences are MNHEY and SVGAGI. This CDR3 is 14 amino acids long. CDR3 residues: CASGSRDSPNEQFF. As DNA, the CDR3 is TGTGCCAGCGGAAGCCGGGACAGTCCCAATGAGCAGTTCTTC.

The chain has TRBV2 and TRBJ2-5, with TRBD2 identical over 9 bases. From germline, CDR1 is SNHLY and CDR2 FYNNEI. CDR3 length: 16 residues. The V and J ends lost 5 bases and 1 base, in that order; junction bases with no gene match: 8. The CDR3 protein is CASSSGRGGLQETQYF. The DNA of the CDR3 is TGTGCCAGCAGTTCCGGGCGGGGGGGTCTCCAAGAGACCCAGTACTTC.

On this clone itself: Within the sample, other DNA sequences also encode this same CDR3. CDR3 in amino acids: CASSLIRGEQFF. In DNA, the CDR3 is TGTGCCAGCAGCTTAATCCGGGGTGAGCAGTTCTTC. The gene calls are TRBV7-3 and TRBJ2-1; perhaps TRBD2 as D (5 bases). The CDR3 spans 12 residues. CDR1 is SGHTA, CDR2 FQGTGA, per germline. Trimming cost V 1 base and J 9 bases, with 7 bases left between them.

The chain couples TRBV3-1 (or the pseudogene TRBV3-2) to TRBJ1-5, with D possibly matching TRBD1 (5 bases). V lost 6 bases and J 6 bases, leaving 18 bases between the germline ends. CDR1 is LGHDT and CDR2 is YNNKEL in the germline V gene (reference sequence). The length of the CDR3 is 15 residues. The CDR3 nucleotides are TGTGCCAGCAGTCGGGGGTTTACATCTGGTCAGCCCCAGCATTTT. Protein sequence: CASSRGFTSGQPQHF.